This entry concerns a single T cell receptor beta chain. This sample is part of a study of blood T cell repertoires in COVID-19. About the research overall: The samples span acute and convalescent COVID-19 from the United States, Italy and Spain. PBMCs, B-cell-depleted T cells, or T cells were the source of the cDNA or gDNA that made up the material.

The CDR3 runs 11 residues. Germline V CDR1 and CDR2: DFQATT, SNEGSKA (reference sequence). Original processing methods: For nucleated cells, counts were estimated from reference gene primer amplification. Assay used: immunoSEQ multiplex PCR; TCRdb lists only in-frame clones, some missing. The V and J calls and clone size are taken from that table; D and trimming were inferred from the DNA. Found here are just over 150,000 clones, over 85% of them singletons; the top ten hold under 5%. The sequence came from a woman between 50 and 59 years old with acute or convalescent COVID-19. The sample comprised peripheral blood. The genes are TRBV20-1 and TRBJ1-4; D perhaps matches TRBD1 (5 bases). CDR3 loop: CIFKGREKLFF. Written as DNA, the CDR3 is TGCATATTTAAGGGGCGTGAAAAACTGTTTTTT.